One sample yielded the 7 T cell receptor beta chains listed below, sequenced in a study of blood T cell repertoires in COVID-19 (dated by TCRdb to the early 2020s). The library was obtained by the immunoSEQ multiplex PCR assay. TCRdb obtained this table from immuneACCESS and retained in-frame rearrangements with V and J assigned. These tables miss some clones; where compared with another copy, unresolved V genes account for less than half of the shortfall, and the remainder is unexplained. Counted in this sample were 250,000 to 300,000 clones; about nine tenths of them appeared once. The biggest ten clones account for roughly 2.2% of the sample. Sequenced material: peripheral blood. The receptor set was obtained from a man between 45 and 60 years old with acute or convalescent COVID-19.

A word on this clone: Mismatch with germline at one junction end may stem from a read error. The chain couples TRBV7-7 to TRBJ2-2; D is possibly TRBD1 or TRBD2 (5 bases each). From germline, CDR1 is SSHAT and CDR2 FNYEAQ (reference sequence). The CDR3 consists of 13 residues. The CDR3 is CASRESGPGELFF. DNA of the CDR3: TGTGCTAGCAGGGAGTCAGGGCCCGGGGAGCTGTTTTTT.

The CDR3 region is CASSNTGGSETQYF. The CDR3 DNA sequence: TGTGCCAGTAGTAATACGGGGGGGTCCGAGACCCAGTACTTC. The V and J genes are TRBV19 and TRBJ2-5, with 8 bases aligning to TRBD2. The junction had 6 bases not matched to a gene; V was cut back by 4 bases and J by 5 bases. CDR3 length equals 14 residues. Germline assignment: CDR1 LNHDA and CDR2 SQIVND (reference sequence). Using reference TRBV19 and TRBJ2-5 for the parts outside the CDR3, the full variable domain is DGGITQSPKYLFRKEGQNVTLSCEQNLNHDAMYWYRQDPGQGLRLIYYSQIVNDFQKGDIAEGYSVSREKKESFPLTVTSAQKNPTAFYLCASSNTGGSETQYFGPGTRLLVL.

This chain connects TRBV6-6 to TRBJ1-2; D unresolved. Germline V lookup: CDR1 MNHNY, CDR2 SVGAGI (reference sequence). The CDR3 sequence is 12 residues long. The V end was cut by 5 bases, the J end by 8 bases, with 12 bases between. The CDR3 region is CASSQQNPGYTF. The CDR3 DNA follows: TGTGCCAGCAGTCAACAGAACCCGGGCTACACCTTC.

The chain carries TRBV10-1 and TRBJ2-7; the D gene is possibly TRBD1 (6 bases). CDR3 length equals 15 residues. V was shortened by 1 base and J by 6 bases, with 16 bases between the two germline ends. Germline V gene sequence: CDR1 WNHNN, CDR2 SYGVQD (reference sequence). This CDR3 is CASSEFGDIASEQYF. In nucleotides, the CDR3 is TGCGCCAGCAGTGAGTTTGGGGACATCGCGTCCGAGCAGTACTTC.

This CDR3 is CASRRTLGQPQHF. CDR3 bases: TGTGCCAGTAGACGGACACTCGGTCAGCCCCAGCATTTT. The rearrangement joins TRBV19 to TRBJ1-5, with a tentative D call TRBD1 (5 bases). CDR3 length equals 13 residues. Germline-derived CDR1 and CDR2 are LNHDA and SQIVND (reference sequence). V shed 6 bases and J shed 6 bases, with 12 bases lying between them.

The genes are TRBV19 and TRBJ1-4; no clear D. Germline lookup yields CDR1 LNHDA and CDR2 SQIVND (reference sequence). Trimming left V 6 bases short and J 7 bases short, with 18 bases between. CDR3 length equals 15 residues. This CDR3 reads CASRAAKWVSEKLFF. CDR3 coding DNA: TGTGCCAGTAGGGCAGCGAAGTGGGTCAGTGAAAAACTGTTTTTT.

This chain joins TRBV6-1 and TRBJ2-6; TRBD1 matches 10 bases. CDR1 MNHNS and CDR2 SASEGT come from the germline V gene. Trimming cost V 4 bases and J 2 bases; bases outside gene matches: 5. This CDR3 contains 17 residues. The CDR3 is CASSARDRGTGANVLTF. CDR3 sequence (DNA): TGTGCCAGCAGTGCCCGGGACAGGGGAACTGGGGCCAACGTCCTGACTTTC.